This TCR beta chain was sequenced for a study of response to subunit inactivated influenza vaccine. Findings of the study overall: T cells newly recruited by each seasonal influenza vaccination are few, the authors suggested.

Germline V CDR1 and CDR2: SGHTA, FQGNSA. After removal of 6 bases from V and 3 bases from J, the junction contained 22 bases not matched to a gene. CDR3 size: 22 residues. As concerns this clonotype: Its antigen is not identified.

One entry per CDR3 protein results from TCRdb running MiXCR on the RT-PCR reads. The repertoire holds 500,000 or so distinct CDR3 sequences, with approximately 15% as singletons. The rearrangement joins TRBV7-2 to TRBJ2-1; 14 bases map to TRBD2. The sequence came from a man between 50 and 75 years old who received an inactivated influenza vaccine. The sample here was CD4+ T cells sorted from PBMCs, taken around 25 months after vaccination. The CDR3 region has the DNA TGTGCCAGCAGTTTCCCGGGACTAGCGGGAGTAGATTTGACGGCGCGCTACAATGAGCAGTTCTTC. Its protein product is CASSFPGLAGVDLTARYNEQFF.